These T cell receptor beta chains were read from a single sample in a study of Ad26.COV2.S vaccination and SARS-CoV-2 variants. TCRdb's copy holds only in-frame clones and misses some; the assay was immunoSEQ multiplex PCR. Of around 450,000 clones listed, roughly 89% are singletons. The material was peripheral blood, obtained in a trial of Ad26.COV2.S vaccine versus placebo. The receptors stem from a person between 18 and 65 years old who received the Ad26.COV2.S COVID-19 vaccine or a placebo. Both conserved end residues are part of each CDR3. D genes are given only for firm matches. Size tells how often a clone was seen (once, few, many) or the class of an expanded clone, and some rows leave it out.

clone_size	v_call	j_call	d_call	cdr3_nt	cdr3_aa
.	TRBV3-1/TRBV3-2	TRBJ1-4	.	TGTGCCAGCAGCCCCCAAGGACAGCTTCCAACAACTAATGAAAAACTGTTTTTT	CASSPQGQLPTTNEKLFF
.	TRBV19	TRBJ1-5	TRBD1	TGTGCCACCGGGACAGGGGGCTTCAATCAGCCCCAGCATTTT	CATGTGGFNQPQHF
once	TRBV7-2	TRBJ1-1	TRBD1	TGTGCCAGCAGCTTGTTAGGGGGCAAGCGGCAGGCTTTCTTT	CASSLLGGKRQAFF
.	TRBV9	TRBJ2-1	.	TGTGCCAGCAGCCCAAACACTGGATACAATGAGCAGTTCTTC	CASSPNTGYNEQFF
.	TRBV28	TRBJ1-2	TRBD1	TGTGCCAGCAGCCCCCGGGACAGGGAGACCTATGGCTACACCTTC	CASSPRDRETYGYTF
.	TRBV9	TRBJ2-2	.	TGTGCCAGCAGCGCGGACCATTCTTCCACCGGGGAGCTGTTTTTT	CASSADHSSTGELFF
.	TRBV13	TRBJ2-2	TRBD1	TGTGCCAGCAGCTTATCCCGTTTGGACAGGGGCGCTCCGGGGGAATTCGGGGAGCTGTTTTTT	CASSLSRLDRGAPGEFGELFF
once	TRBV7-2	TRBJ2-5	TRBD2	TGTGCCAGCAGCTTAGCGCTGGGGCTAGCGGGGAAAGAGACCCAGTACTTC	CASSLALGLAGKETQYF
few	TRBV3-1/TRBV3-2	TRBJ1-5	.	TGTGCCAGCAGCCATGGCGGGTTAGGGCCCCAGCATTTT	CASSHGGLGPQHF
.	TRBV24-1	TRBJ2-5	.	TGTGCCACCAGTGATGGGGGGCCCGGTTTCTTGACCCAGTACTTC	CATSDGGPGFLTQYF
.	TRBV29-1	TRBJ2-3	TRBD2	TGCAGCGTTGTTTTAGCGGGGGGGTCGGTTGGCACAGATACGCAGTATTTT	CSVVLAGGSVGTDTQYF
.	TRBV7-2	TRBJ2-5	TRBD2	TGTGCCAGCAGCCGCCGGGGGGGTCTCCAAGAGACCCAGTACTTC	CASSRRGGLQETQYF
.	TRBV2	TRBJ2-7	.	TGTGCCAGCAGTGAAATGGCTCTCCACGAGCAGTACTTC	CASSEMALHEQYF
.	TRBV6-5	TRBJ2-2	.	TGTGCCAGCAAGTACAGGGACACCGGGGAGCTGTTTTTT	CASKYRDTGELFF
.	TRBV6-7	TRBJ2-2	.	TGTGCCAGCGTTAGCATTTTCTGGTCTGGGGTGACCGGGGAGCTGTTTTTT	CASVSIFWSGVTGELFF
.	TRBV15	TRBJ2-3	TRBD1	TGTGCCACCAGCAAGGACAGGGGATACACAGATACGCAGTATTTT	CATSKDRGYTDTQYF
.	TRBV5-1	TRBJ2-1	.	TGCGCCAGCTCCCCAGCAGGAAGCTCCTACAATGAGCAGTTCTTC	CASSPAGSSYNEQFF
.	TRBV5-5	TRBJ2-5	TRBD2	TGTGCCAGCAGCTTGGGCCTGGGCGGGAGCGTGGAGACCCAGTACTTC	CASSLGLGGSVETQYF